This TCR beta chain stems from a study of beta chain features in type 1 diabetes. On this clone: No antigen is known for it.

The study reverse transcribed the entire isolated RNA, so it sequenced expressed TCRB transcripts. Clones were sequenced by immunoSEQ multiplex PCR, and TCRdb holds only the in-frame ones, with some missing. The data show 400,000 to 550,000 clones, about an eighth seen once. Germline V CDR1 and CDR2: KGHSH, LQKENI. V shed 5 bases and J 4 bases; nucleotides not matched to a gene: 7. The CDR3 covers 16 residues. Broader study findings: In type 1 diabetes patients, VDJ junctions had fewer insertions; deletions at these junctions were more frequent. Compared to healthy donors, patients appeared to have naive, central memory and Treg TCRB repertoires that were more alike. When Type 1 diabetes patients were examined, their TCRB CDR3s proved moderately but significantly shorter in all four CD4+ subsets.

The sequencing sample was made of naive CD4+ T cells from blood. This chain uses TRBV18 with TRBJ2-5; the match to TRBD2 covers 13 bases. The source of this sequence is a woman between 18 and 29 years old in good health. The CDR3, as DNA: TGTGCCAGCTCAAGAAGCGGACTAGCGGGAGTAGAGACCCAGTACTTC. Its translation is CASSRSGLAGVETQYF.